This T cell receptor beta chain stems from a study of blood T cell repertoires in COVID-19. In the study overall: The origin of the acute and convalescent COVID-19 samples was the United States, Italy and Spain. PBMCs, B-cell-depleted T cells, or T cells were the source of the cDNA or gDNA that made up the material.

In the authors' workflow: Reference gene primer amplification in the assay estimated nucleated cell counts. Some clones are missing from TCRdb's copy, which holds only in-frame ones; the method was immunoSEQ multiplex PCR. V and J calls and clone size are given by that table; D and trimming were obtained from the DNA. Of 110,000 or so clones listed, 83% are singletons. Trimming shortened V by 4 bases and J by 0 bases, and 7 bases separated the two germline ends. In germline, CDR1 is LGHDT, CDR2 YNNKEL (reference sequence). CDR3 length equals 14 residues. The sequenced sample consisted of peripheral blood. The sequence was collected from a woman aged 55 to 70 with acute or convalescent COVID-19. The chain recombines TRBV3-1 (or the pseudogene TRBV3-2) with TRBJ1-5; D gene uncertain. CDR3 in DNA: TGTGCCAGCAGCCTTGGCAATAGCAATCAGCCCCAGCATTTT. Residues: CASSLGNSNQPQHF.